The 27 T cell receptor beta chains reported below all come from one sample, sequenced in a study of T cell responses to AZD1222 COVID-19 vaccine. Generated by immunoSEQ multiplex PCR, the TCRdb table keeps only in-frame clones and is missing some. The sample consists of approximately 110,000 clones, approximately 91% of them appearing once. The specimen was peripheral blood, collected on day 0 of AZD1222 vaccination. These receptors were taken from an adult in good health.

With regard to this clone: At one boundary the junction diverges from the germline segment, which might be a read error. V usage is TRBV15 and J usage is TRBJ2-5, with D maybe TRBD2 (5 bases). The germline CDR1 and CDR2 sequences are LNHNV and YYDKDF (reference sequence). The CDR3 consists of 13 residues. The CDR3 region is CATRRGLQETQYF. CDR3 DNA sequence: TGTGCCACCAGGAGAGGGCTTCAAGAGACCCAGTACTTC.

The chain has TRBV3-1 (or the pseudogene TRBV3-2) and TRBJ1-2; D unresolved. V was trimmed by 3 bases and J by 3 bases, leaving 5 bases between them. Germline CDR1 LGHDT, CDR2 YNNKEL (reference sequence). This CDR3 comprises 12 residues. The CDR3 nucleotides read TGTGCCAGCAGCCAGACGGACTATGGCTACACCTTC. As protein: CASSQTDYGYTF.

The table lists this clone with a count of one. The chain combines TRBV30 with TRBJ2-3; tentatively, D is TRBD1 or TRBD2 (6 bases each). Looked up from germline, CDR1 is GTSNPN and CDR2 is SVGIG (reference sequence). The CDR3 length is 16 residues. V was clipped by 0 bases and J by 3 bases, with 16 bases between them. The CDR3 spells CAWSVWGALGTDTQYF. CDR3 nucleotides: TGTGCCTGGAGTGTATGGGGGGCCCTGGGGACAGATACGCAGTATTTT.

This clone was observed a handful of times. This chain uses TRBV12-5 with TRBJ1-2, with TRBD1 matching 7 bases. After removal of 6 bases from V and 4 bases from J, the junction contained 2 bases not matched to a gene. Germline V gene lookup returns CDR1 LGHNT and CDR2 FRNRAP. This CDR3 is built from 12 residues. The CDR3, as DNA: TGTGCTAGTGGCAGGGACAGCTATGGCTACACCTTC. Translated: CASGRDSYGYTF.

The chain is built from TRBV4-1 and TRBJ1-4, with 8 bases fitting TRBD1. With V trimmed by 4 bases and J by 7 bases, 11 bases remained unmatched. Germline loops: CDR1 MGHRA, CDR2 YSYEKL. The CDR3 contains 16 residues. The CDR3: CASSLMGQAPGEKLFF. CDR3 DNA: TGCGCCAGCAGCCTAATGGGACAGGCCCCGGGTGAAAAACTGTTTTTT.

The chain combines TRBV9 with TRBJ2-3, with D perhaps matching TRBD1 (6 bases). The V gene's germline CDR1 is SGDLS and CDR2 YYNGEE. The CDR3 is 16 amino acids. V lost 4 bases, J lost 0 bases, and 15 bases lay in between. CDR3 residues: CASSLSTGASTDTQYF. CDR3 coding DNA: TGTGCCAGCAGCCTCTCGACAGGAGCTAGCACAGATACGCAGTATTTT. Full variable domain (missing parts from reference TRBV9 and TRBJ2-3): DSGVTQTPKHLITATGQRVTLRCSPRSGDLSVYWYQQSLDQGLQFLIQYYNGEERAKGNILERFSAQQFPDLHSELNLSSLELGDSALYFCASSLSTGASTDTQYFGPGTRLTVL.

CDR3 amino acids: CASRYRGEEQFF. As DNA, the CDR3 is TGTGCCAGCAGGTACAGGGGGGAAGAGCAGTTCTTC. This rearrangement joins TRBV28 to TRBJ2-1; 8 bases line up with TRBD1. The germline gives CDR1 MDHEN, CDR2 SYDVKM. This CDR3 is built from 12 residues. The trim removed 6 bases at V and 10 bases at J, leaving 5 bases unmatched.

V usage is TRBV11-2 and J usage is TRBJ1-1; D is undetermined. Trimming took 1 base from V and 7 from J, leaving 10 bases between them. CDR3 size: 13 residues. Germline V CDR1 and CDR2: SGHAT, FQNNGV. CDR3 sequence reads: CASSLGSAGEAFF. CDR3 nucleotides: TGTGCCAGCAGCTTAGGAAGCGCAGGTGAAGCTTTCTTT.

The rearrangement joins TRBV29-1 to TRBJ2-3; D might be TRBD2 (6 bases). The CDR3 totals 11 residues. V shed 8 bases and J shed 4 bases, with 10 bases lying between them. Per the germline V gene, CDR1 is SQVTM and CDR2 is ANQGSEA. The CDR3 region is CSSTSSDTQYF. The CDR3 coding sequence is TGCAGCTCGACTAGTTCAGATACGCAGTATTTT.

This clone came up once. The chain combines TRBV5-5 with TRBJ1-1; 7 nucleotides match TRBD1. The V segment lost 4 bases and the J segment 1 base; nucleotides outside the gene matches: 7. This CDR3 has 15 residues. The germline V gene has CDR1 SGHKS and CDR2 YYEKEE (reference sequence). In nucleotides, the CDR3 is TGTGCCAGCAGCCCGCCGGGACAGCAGAACACTGAAGCTTTCTTT. Amino acid sequence: CASSPPGQQNTEAFF.

The rearrangement joins TRBV27 to TRBJ1-5; 9 bases align to TRBD1. The CDR3 totals 15 residues. The J segment lost 2 bases and the V segment lost 4 bases, leaving 3 bases of the junction unmatched. Germline V gene data show CDR1 as MNHEY and CDR2 as SMNVEV (reference sequence). DNA for the CDR3: TGTGCCAGCAGTTCCCGGACAGGGGGCAATCAGCCCCAGCATTTT. Translating it yields CASSSRTGGNQPQHF.

The rearrangement joins TRBV18 to TRBJ1-1; no reliable D call. The V and J ends lost 3 bases and 0 bases respectively, with 8 bases between them. The CDR3 has 14 residues. Germline V gene data show CDR1 as KGHSH and CDR2 as LQKENI. This chain's CDR3 is CASSPTDMNTEAFF. The CDR3 DNA follows: TGTGCCAGCTCACCGACGGATATGAACACTGAAGCTTTCTTT.

The chain joins TRBV30 to TRBJ2-5; D could derive from TRBD1 or TRBD2 (5 bases each). This CDR3 has 12 amino acids. CDR1 and CDR2 from the germline V gene are GTSNPN and SVGIG (reference sequence). The V and J ends lost 3 bases and 5 bases respectively, with 10 bases between them. CDR3 protein: CAWSGTGETQYF. The CDR3 nucleotides are TGTGCCTGGAGCGGGACGGGGGAGACCCAGTACTTC.

The rearrangement joins TRBV5-1 to TRBJ2-3; possible D gene TRBD2, 6 bases. The V gene lost 0 bases and the J gene lost 0 bases, with 14 bases spanning the gap. Germline V gene sequence: CDR1 SGHRS, CDR2 YFSETQ. The CDR3 has 17 residues. CDR3 amino acids: CASSLEFGGISTDTQYF. DNA of the CDR3: TGCGCCAGCAGCTTGGAGTTCGGGGGAATCAGCACAGATACGCAGTATTTT.

The chain joins TRBV18 to TRBJ2-7; D remains unclear. The germline V gene has CDR1 KGHSH and CDR2 LQKENI. V was cut by 5 bases and J by 0 bases, with 14 bases left in between. The CDR3 extends over 15 amino acids. Written as DNA, the CDR3 is TGTGCCAGCTCAGCGAGGACGGTTAGCTCCTACGAGCAGTACTTC. Translation: CASSARTVSSYEQYF.

This chain connects TRBV19 to TRBJ1-5; D is undetermined. CDR1 and CDR2 from the germline V gene are LNHDA and SQIVND (reference sequence). This CDR3 contains 15 residues. Trimming left V 6 bases short and J 6 bases short, with 18 bases between. This CDR3 reads CASSPDPRPLQPQHF. The CDR3 DNA follows: TGTGCCAGTAGCCCGGATCCCCGGCCTCTTCAGCCCCAGCATTTT.

V gene TRBV27 combines with J gene TRBJ1-5; no definite D call. The V end was cut by 2 bases, the J end by 6 bases, with 20 bases between. This CDR3 is 17 amino acids long. Germline CDR1 is MNHEY and CDR2 is SMNVEV (reference sequence). The CDR3 is CASSLLPPDYTGQPQHF. DNA for the CDR3: TGTGCCAGCAGTTTACTTCCCCCGGATTATACGGGTCAGCCCCAGCATTTT.

The rearrangement joins TRBV12-5 to TRBJ2-1, with TRBD1 identical over 8 bases. The junction had 3 bases not matched to a gene; V was cut back by 4 bases and J by 4 bases. The V gene's germline CDR1 is LGHNT and CDR2 FRNRAP. The CDR3 covers 14 residues. The CDR3 DNA follows: TGTGCTAGTGGTTCAAGACAGGGGTACAATGAGCAGTTCTTC. Translated, it gives CASGSRQGYNEQFF.

This chain uses TRBV7-8 with TRBJ1-5, with 9 bases lining up with TRBD1. V shed 0 bases, J shed 4 bases, and the junction held 7 bases outside the gene matches. Germline-derived CDR1 and CDR2 are SGHVS and FQNEAQ. CDR3 length: 17 amino acids. The CDR3, as DNA: TGTGCCAGCAGCTTAGCGGGAACAGGGGGCCAGAATCAGCCCCAGCATTTT. Translation gives CASSLAGTGGQNQPQHF.

The gene calls are TRBV6-6 and TRBJ1-2, with 11 bases aligning to TRBD1. This CDR3 has 14 amino acids. CDR1 is MNHNY and CDR2 is SVGAGI in the germline V gene (reference sequence). The V gene end was trimmed by 6 bases and the J gene end by 8 bases; junction bases not matched to a gene: 8. In DNA, the CDR3 is TGTGCCAGCAGCCCCGGGACAGGGGGACGAGGCTACACCTTC. Amino acid sequence: CASSPGTGGRGYTF.

This chain's CDR3 is CASTPRGSGNTIYF. The CDR3 region has the DNA TGTGCCAGCACCCCCCGAGGCTCTGGAAACACCATATATTTT. This chain links TRBV9 with TRBJ1-3; D remains unclear. CDR1 is SGDLS and CDR2 is YYNGEE in the germline V gene. This CDR3 comprises 14 residues. Trimming took off 6 bases at V and 0 bases at J, with 10 bases between the two ends.

This clone was seen only once. The rearrangement uses TRBV21-1 and TRBJ1-6. TRBV21-1 is annotated as a pseudogene. CDR3 size: 13 residues. This chain's CDR3 is CASSKGNGSPLHF. CDR3 DNA: TGTGCCAGCAGCAAAGGGAATGGCTCACCCCTCCACTTT.

The chain is built from TRBV19 and TRBJ1-6, with TRBD1 as a possible D gene (5 bases). The CDR3 runs to 17 residues. The germline CDR1 and CDR2 sequences are LNHDA and SQIVND (reference sequence). The V gene lost 7 bases and the J gene lost 0 bases, with 16 bases spanning the gap. CDR3: CASTPGTLSSYNSPLHF. The CDR3 DNA reads TGTGCCAGTACCCCCGGGACCTTAAGCTCCTATAATTCACCCCTCCACTTT.

This sequence joins TRBV29-1 and TRBJ1-1; no clear D gene. Germline CDR1 and CDR2: SQVTM and ANQGSEA. CDR3 length: 15 amino acids. With 5 bases removed from V and 4 bases from J, the gap between germline ends came to 20 bases. CDR3 sequence (DNA): TGCAGCGTTCAAGCCGGCTGGGCCATGGGCACTGAAGCTTTCTTT. Translation gives CSVQAGWAMGTEAFF.

This chain uses TRBV19 with TRBJ1-6, with 7 bases identical to TRBD1. Trimming removed 3 bases from V and 9 bases from J; junction bases left unmatched: 5. The CDR3 extends over 14 amino acids. Germline-derived CDR1 and CDR2 are LNHDA and SQIVND (reference sequence). CDR3 residues: CASSIGAGGSPLHF. For the CDR3, the DNA is TGTGCCAGTAGTATTGGGGCAGGGGGTTCACCCCTCCACTTT.

The rearrangement joins TRBV3-1 (or the pseudogene TRBV3-2) to TRBJ2-7; 9 nucleotides line up with TRBD1. The V gene's germline CDR1 is LGHDT and CDR2 YNNKEL (reference sequence). Unmatched junction bases numbered 5, after V lost 0 bases and J lost 5 bases. The CDR3 runs to 15 residues. The CDR3 is CASSQDGQGKNEQYF. The DNA of the CDR3 is TGTGCCAGCAGCCAAGATGGACAGGGGAAGAACGAGCAGTACTTC.

V gene TRBV11-2 combines with J gene TRBJ2-3, with D tentatively TRBD2 (5 bases). The CDR3 has 15 amino acids. Germline CDR1 and CDR2: SGHAT and FQNNGV. Trimming pared 4 bases from V and 3 bases from J, leaving 14 bases between. CDR3 DNA: TGTGCCAGCAGCTCCGGACTCAGTCGGACAGATACGCAGTATTTT. This encodes CASSSGLSRTDTQYF.